Presented here are 3 T cell receptor beta chains from one specimen sequenced in a study of shared clonotypes between healthy human individuals. Clones were read by immunoSEQ multiplex PCR, and TCRdb kept only the in-frame ones, dropping some. The sample gives about 1.5 million clones, under 99% of which show up once; about 0.42% is in the top ten. Sample: naive CD4+ T cells sorted from blood. Subset: CD45RA+ positively selected. These receptors came from a man aged 30-40 years in good health.

The chain uses TRBV5-8 and TRBJ2-3; D might be TRBD1 or TRBD2, each matching 7 bases. The germline CDR1 and CDR2 sequences are SGHTS and YDEGEE. CDR3 length: 16 residues. V lost 4 bases, J lost 5 bases, and 20 bases lay in between. The CDR3 spells CASSQGEGGGRDTQYF. In DNA form, the CDR3 reads TGTGCCAGCAGCCAGGGGGAGGGCGGAGGTAGAGATACGCAGTATTTT.

CDR3 DNA: TGTGCCAGCAGCTTAAGATGGGAAAGCGGGGGCACCTACGAGCAGTACTTC. Protein: CASSLRWESGGTYEQYF. The chain recombines TRBV9 with TRBJ2-7; the match to TRBD2 covers 8 bases. Germline CDR1 is SGDLS and CDR2 is YYNGEE. The CDR3 has 17 residues. V lost 4 bases and J lost 2; bases outside the gene matches: 14.

The V and J genes are TRBV30 and TRBJ2-2, with no clear D. Germline CDR1 GTSNPN, CDR2 SVGIG (reference sequence). The CDR3 sequence is 14 residues long. V gave up 2 bases and J gave up 1 base, with 8 bases separating them. In nucleotides, the CDR3 is TGTGCCTGGAGTAATAGAGGGAACACCGGGGAGCTGTTTTTT. It specifies CAWSNRGNTGELFF.